This T cell receptor (beta chain) was recorded in a study of identifying expanded T cells in peripheral blood. Notes on the study in general: Differentially abundant clones: roughly 1.2 between replicates, around 17 at two to three weeks, over 18 at four. Variance in clone template counts between approximately 2-week samples significantly increased with total template count across all healthy donors.

Using immunoSEQ multiplex PCR, the repertoire was profiled, and TCRdb retains in-frame clones only, with some absent. The table shows more than 90,000 clones, with roughly 87% occurring only once. Germline V lookup: CDR1 SGHNT, CDR2 YENEEA. This CDR3 spans 12 amino acids. V was shortened by 6 bases and J by 2 bases, with 7 bases between the two germline ends. Concerning this clone: Its antigen is undetermined.

The chain has TRBV11-3 and TRBJ2-5; D is unclear. The TCR originated in a person between 18 and 75 years old in good health. The sample was blood. The CDR3 protein is CASRGPQETQYF. The CDR3 DNA reads as TGTGCCAGCAGAGGCCCTCAAGAGACCCAGTACTTC.